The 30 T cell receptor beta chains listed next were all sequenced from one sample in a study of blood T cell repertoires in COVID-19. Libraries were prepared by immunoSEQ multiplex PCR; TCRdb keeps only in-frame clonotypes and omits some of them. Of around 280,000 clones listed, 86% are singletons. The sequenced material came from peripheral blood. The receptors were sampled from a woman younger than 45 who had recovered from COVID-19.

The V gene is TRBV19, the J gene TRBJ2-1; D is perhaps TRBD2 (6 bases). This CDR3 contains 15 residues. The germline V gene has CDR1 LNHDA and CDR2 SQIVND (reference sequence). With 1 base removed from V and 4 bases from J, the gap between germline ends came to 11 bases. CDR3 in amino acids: CASSIVGTLYNEQFF. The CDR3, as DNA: TGTGCCAGTAGTATAGTCGGGACTCTATACAATGAGCAGTTCTTC.

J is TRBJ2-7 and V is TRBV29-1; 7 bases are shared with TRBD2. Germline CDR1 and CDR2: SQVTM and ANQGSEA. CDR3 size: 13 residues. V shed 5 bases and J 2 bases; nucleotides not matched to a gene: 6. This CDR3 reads CSVSVTSPYEQYF. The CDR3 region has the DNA TGCAGCGTTTCTGTGACTAGCCCCTACGAGCAGTACTTC.

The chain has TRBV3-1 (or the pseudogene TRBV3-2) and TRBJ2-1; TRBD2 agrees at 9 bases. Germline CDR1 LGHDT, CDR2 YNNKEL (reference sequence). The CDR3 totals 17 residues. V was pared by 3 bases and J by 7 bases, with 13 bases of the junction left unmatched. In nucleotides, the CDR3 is TGTGCCAGCAGCCATCTTACTAGCGGGTGGGGGGGAAATGAGCAGTTCTTC. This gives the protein CASSHLTSGWGGNEQFF.

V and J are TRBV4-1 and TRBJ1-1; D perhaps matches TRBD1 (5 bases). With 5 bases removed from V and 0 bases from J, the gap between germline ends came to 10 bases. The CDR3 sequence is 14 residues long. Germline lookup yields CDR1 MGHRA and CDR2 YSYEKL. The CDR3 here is CASSWGGMNTEAFF. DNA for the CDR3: TGCGCCAGCAGCTGGGGGGGAATGAACACTGAAGCTTTCTTT.

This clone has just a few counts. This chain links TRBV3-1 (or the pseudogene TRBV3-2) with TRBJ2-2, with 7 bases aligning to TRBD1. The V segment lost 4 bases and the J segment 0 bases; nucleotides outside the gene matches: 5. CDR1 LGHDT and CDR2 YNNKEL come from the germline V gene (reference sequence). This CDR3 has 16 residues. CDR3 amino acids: CASSRNRGANTGELFF. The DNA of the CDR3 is TGTGCCAGCAGCCGCAACAGGGGCGCGAACACCGGGGAGCTGTTTTTT.

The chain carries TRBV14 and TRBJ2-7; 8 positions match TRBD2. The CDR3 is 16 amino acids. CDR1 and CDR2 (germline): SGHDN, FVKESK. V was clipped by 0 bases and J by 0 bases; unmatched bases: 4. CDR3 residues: CASSQDFGRASYEQYF. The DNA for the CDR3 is TGTGCCAGCAGCCAAGATTTCGGGAGGGCCTCCTACGAGCAGTACTTC.

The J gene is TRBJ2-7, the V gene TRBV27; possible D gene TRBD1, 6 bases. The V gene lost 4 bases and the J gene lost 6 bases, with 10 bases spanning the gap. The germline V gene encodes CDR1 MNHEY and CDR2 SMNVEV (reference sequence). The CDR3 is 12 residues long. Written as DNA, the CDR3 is TGTGCCAGCAGTTCGCAGGGGCTCGAGCAGTACTTC. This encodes CASSSQGLEQYF.

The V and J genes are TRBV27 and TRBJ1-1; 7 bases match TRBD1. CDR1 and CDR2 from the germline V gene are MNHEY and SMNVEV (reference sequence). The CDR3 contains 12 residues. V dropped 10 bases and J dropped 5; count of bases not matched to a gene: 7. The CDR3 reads CATTGDGTEAFF. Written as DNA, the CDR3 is TGTGCCACCACAGGGGATGGAACTGAAGCTTTCTTT.

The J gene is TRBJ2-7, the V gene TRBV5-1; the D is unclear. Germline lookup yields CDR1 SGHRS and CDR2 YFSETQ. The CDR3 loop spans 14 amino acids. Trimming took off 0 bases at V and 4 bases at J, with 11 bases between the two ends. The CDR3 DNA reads TGCGCCAGCAGCTTGGATGCTAGTAAGTACGAGCAGTACTTC. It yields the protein CASSLDASKYEQYF.

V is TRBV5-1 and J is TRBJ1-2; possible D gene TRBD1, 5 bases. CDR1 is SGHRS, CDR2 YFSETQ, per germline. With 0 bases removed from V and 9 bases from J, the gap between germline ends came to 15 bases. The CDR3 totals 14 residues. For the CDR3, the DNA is TGCGCCAGCAGCTTGGCCTTGGGGGGAACAAGCTACACCTTC. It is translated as CASSLALGGTSYTF. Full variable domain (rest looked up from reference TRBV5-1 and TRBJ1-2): KAGVTQTPRYLIKTRGQQVTLSCSPISGHRSVSWYQQTPGQGLQFLFEYFSETQRNKGNFPGRFSGRQFSNSRSEMNVSTLELGDSALYLCASSLALGGTSYTFGSGTRLTVV.

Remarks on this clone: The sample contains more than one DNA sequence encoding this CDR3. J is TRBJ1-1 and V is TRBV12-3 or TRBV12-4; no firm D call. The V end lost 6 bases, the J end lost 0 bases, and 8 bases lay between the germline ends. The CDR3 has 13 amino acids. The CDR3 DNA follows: TGTGCCAGCAGGCGTGGGCTGAACACTGAAGCTTTCTTT. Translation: CASRRGLNTEAFF.

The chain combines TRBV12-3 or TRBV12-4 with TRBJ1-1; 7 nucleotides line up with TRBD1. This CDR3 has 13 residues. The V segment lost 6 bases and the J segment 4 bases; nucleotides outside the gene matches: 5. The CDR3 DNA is TGTGCCAGCAGAATGACAGGGATCACTGAAGCTTTCTTT. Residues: CASRMTGITEAFF.

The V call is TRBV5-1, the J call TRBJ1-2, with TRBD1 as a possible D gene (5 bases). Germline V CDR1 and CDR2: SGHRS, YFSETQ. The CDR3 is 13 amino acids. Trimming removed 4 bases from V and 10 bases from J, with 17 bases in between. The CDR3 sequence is CASSTGPGPDYTF. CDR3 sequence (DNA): TGCGCCAGCAGCACCGGGCCAGGGCCCGACTACACCTTC.

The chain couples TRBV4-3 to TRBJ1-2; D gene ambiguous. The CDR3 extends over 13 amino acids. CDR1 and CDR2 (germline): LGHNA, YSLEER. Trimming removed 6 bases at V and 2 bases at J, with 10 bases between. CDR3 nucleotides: TGCGCCAGCAGTCCCTTTACAAACTATGGCTACACCTTC. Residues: CASSPFTNYGYTF.

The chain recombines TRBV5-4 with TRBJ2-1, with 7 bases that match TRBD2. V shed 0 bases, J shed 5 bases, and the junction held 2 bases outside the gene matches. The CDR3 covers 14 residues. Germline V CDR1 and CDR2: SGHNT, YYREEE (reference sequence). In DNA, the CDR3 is TGTGCCAGCAGCTTGGGGGGAGGGGACAATGAGCAGTTCTTC. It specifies CASSLGGGDNEQFF.

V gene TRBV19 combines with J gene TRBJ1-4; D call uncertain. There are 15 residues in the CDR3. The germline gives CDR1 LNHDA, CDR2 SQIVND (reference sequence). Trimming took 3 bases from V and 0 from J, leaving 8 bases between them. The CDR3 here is CASSIHSPTNEKLFF. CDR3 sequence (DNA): TGTGCCAGTAGTATTCATAGCCCAACTAATGAAAAACTGTTTTTT.

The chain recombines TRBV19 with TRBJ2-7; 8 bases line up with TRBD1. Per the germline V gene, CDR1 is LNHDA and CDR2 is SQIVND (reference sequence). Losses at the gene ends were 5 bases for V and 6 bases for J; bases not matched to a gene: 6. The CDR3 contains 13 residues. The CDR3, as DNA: TGTGCCAGTAGTGAACAGGGGGGCTCCGAGCAGTACTTC. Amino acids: CASSEQGGSEQYF.

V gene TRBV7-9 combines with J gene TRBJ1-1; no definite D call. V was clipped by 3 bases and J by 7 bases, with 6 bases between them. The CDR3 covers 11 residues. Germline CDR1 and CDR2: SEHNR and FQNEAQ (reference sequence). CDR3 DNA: TGTGCCAGCAGCTTGGAGCTTGAAGCTTTCTTT. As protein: CASSLELEAFF.

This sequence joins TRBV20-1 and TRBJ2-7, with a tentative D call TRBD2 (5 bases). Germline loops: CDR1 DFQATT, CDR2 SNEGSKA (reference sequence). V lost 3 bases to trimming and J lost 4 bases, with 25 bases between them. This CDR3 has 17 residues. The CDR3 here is CSASGEGSVRVGYEQYF. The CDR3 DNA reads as TGCAGTGCTAGTGGCGAGGGTTCCGTCCGGGTGGGATACGAGCAGTACTTC.

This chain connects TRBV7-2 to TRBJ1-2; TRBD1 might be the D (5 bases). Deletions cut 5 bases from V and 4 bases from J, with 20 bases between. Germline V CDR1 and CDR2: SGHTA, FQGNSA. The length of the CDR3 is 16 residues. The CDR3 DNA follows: TGTGCCAGCAGCAAACCAGGACCGCAGGGCTTCTATGGCTACACCTTC. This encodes CASSKPGPQGFYGYTF. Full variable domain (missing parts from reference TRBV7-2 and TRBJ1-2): GAGVSQSPSNKVTEKGKDVELRCDPISGHTALYWYRQSLGQGLEFLIYFQGNSAPDKSGLPSDRFSAERTGGSVSTLTIQRTQQEDSAVYLCASSKPGPQGFYGYTFGSGTRLTVV.

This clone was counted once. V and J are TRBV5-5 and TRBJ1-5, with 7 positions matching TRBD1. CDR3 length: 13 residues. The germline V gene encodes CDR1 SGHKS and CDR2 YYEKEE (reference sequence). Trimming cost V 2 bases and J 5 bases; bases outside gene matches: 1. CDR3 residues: CASSFDRDQPQHF. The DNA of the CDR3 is TGTGCCAGCAGCTTTGACAGGGATCAGCCCCAGCATTTT.

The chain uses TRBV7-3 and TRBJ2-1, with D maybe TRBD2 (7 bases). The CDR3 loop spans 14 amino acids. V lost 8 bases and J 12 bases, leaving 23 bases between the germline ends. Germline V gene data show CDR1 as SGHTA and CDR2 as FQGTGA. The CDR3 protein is CASGPGGGSFPQFF. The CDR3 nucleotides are TGTGCCAGCGGGCCGGGGGGCGGGAGTTTCCCGCAGTTCTTC.

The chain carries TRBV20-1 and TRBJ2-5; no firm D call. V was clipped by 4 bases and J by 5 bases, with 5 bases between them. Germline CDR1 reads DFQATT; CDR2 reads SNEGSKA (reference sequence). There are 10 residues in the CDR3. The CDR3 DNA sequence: TGCAGTGCTATTGGCGAGACCCAGTACTTC. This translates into CSAIGETQYF.

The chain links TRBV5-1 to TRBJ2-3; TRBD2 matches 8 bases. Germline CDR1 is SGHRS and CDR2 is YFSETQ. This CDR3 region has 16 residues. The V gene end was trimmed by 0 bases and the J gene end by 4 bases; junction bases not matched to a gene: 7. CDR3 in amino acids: CASSLGRGGSSDTQYF. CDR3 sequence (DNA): TGCGCCAGCAGCTTGGGACGGGGGGGCTCCTCAGATACGCAGTATTTT. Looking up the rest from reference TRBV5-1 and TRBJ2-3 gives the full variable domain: KAGVTQTPRYLIKTRGQQVTLSCSPISGHRSVSWYQQTPGQGLQFLFEYFSETQRNKGNFPGRFSGRQFSNSRSEMNVSTLELGDSALYLCASSLGRGGSSDTQYFGPGTRLTVL.

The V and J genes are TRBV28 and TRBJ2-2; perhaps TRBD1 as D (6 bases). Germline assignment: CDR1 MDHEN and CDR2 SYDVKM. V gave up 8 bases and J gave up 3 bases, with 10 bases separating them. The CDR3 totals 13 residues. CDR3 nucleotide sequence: TGTGCCAGCTGGACAGCTCACACCGGGGAGCTGTTTTTT. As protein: CASWTAHTGELFF.

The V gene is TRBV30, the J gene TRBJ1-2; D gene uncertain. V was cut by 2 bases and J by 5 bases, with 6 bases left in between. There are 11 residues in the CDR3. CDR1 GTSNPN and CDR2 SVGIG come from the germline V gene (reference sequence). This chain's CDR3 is CAWSFNYGYTF. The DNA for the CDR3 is TGTGCCTGGAGTTTCAATTATGGCTACACCTTC. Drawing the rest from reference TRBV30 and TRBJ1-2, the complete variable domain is SQTIHQWPATLVQPVGSPLSLECTVEGTSNPNLYWYRQAAGRGLQLLFYSVGIGQISSEVPQNLSASRPQDRQFILSSKKLLLSDSGFYLCAWSFNYGYTFGSGTRLTVV.

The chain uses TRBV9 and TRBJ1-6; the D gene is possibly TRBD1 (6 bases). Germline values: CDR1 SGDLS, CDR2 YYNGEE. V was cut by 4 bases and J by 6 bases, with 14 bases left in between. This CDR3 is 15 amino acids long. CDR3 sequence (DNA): TGTGCCAGCAGCACAGGACAGTTTAGTAATTCACCCCTCCACTTT. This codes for CASSTGQFSNSPLHF. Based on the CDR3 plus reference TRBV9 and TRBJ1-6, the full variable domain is DSGVTQTPKHLITATGQRVTLRCSPRSGDLSVYWYQQSLDQGLQFLIQYYNGEERAKGNILERFSAQQFPDLHSELNLSSLELGDSALYFCASSTGQFSNSPLHFGNGTRLTVT.

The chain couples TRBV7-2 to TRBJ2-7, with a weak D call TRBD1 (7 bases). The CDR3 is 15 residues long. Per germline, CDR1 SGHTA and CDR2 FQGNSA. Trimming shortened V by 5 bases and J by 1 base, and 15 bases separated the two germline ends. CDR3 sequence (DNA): TGTGCCAGCAGCCTAGGCGGGACAGTATCCTACGAGCAGTACTTC. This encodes CASSLGGTVSYEQYF.

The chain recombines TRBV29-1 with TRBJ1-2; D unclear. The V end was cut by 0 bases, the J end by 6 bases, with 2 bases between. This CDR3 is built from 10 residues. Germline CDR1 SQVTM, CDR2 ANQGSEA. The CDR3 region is CSVEDNGYTF. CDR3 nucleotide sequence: TGCAGCGTTGAAGATAATGGCTACACCTTC.

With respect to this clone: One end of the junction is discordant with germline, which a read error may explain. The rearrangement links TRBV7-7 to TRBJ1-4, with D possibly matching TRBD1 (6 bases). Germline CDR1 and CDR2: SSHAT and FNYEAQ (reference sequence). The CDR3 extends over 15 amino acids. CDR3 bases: TGTGCTAGCAGCTTAGGGCAGGGGTACAATGAAAAACTGTTTTTT. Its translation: CASSLGQGYNEKLFF. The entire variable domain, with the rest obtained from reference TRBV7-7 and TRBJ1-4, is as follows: GAGVSQSPRYKVTKRGQDVTLRCDPISSHATLYWYQQALGQGPEFLTYFNYEAQPDKSGLPSDRFSAERPEGSISTLTIQRTEQRDSAMYRCASSLGQGYNEKLFFGSGTQLSVL.